The 19 T cell receptor beta chains below were found in one sample sequenced in a study of shared clonotypes between healthy human individuals. Method: immunoSEQ multiplex PCR; TCRdb's copy keeps in-frame clones and lacks some. The repertoire holds about 960,000 clones, around 80% seen once, with nearly 1.5% in the top ten. The sample taken for sequencing was memory CD4+ T cells sorted from blood. Subset here: CD45RA-negative fraction. These receptors all stem from a man between 18 and 35 years old in good health.

The V gene is TRBV7-9, the J gene TRBJ2-5; the match to TRBD2 covers 8 bases. Trimming at V came to 9 bases and at J to 4 bases, leaving 10 bases not matched to a gene. CDR3 size: 14 residues. CDR1 and CDR2 (germline): SEHNR, FQNEAQ (reference sequence). For the CDR3, the DNA is TGTGCCAGTACAATAGCGGGATCGGGAGAGACCCAGTACTTC. Protein: CASTIAGSGETQYF.

The chain recombines TRBV2 with TRBJ2-1; D remains ambiguous. The CDR3 has 11 amino acids. CDR1 is SNHLY and CDR2 is FYNNEI in the germline V gene. The V gene lost 7 bases and the J gene lost 10 bases, with 11 bases spanning the gap. In DNA, the CDR3 is TGTGCCAGCAATATCGATTTCGAGCAGTTCTTC. It yields the protein CASNIDFEQFF.

The chain couples TRBV6-5 to TRBJ1-4; no reliable D call. This CDR3 has 15 residues. CDR1 is MNHEY, CDR2 SVGAGI, per germline. V dropped 6 bases and J dropped 8 bases, with 19 bases sitting between them. This CDR3 reads CASRGSVEGREKLFF. The CDR3 coding sequence is TGTGCCAGCAGGGGCAGCGTTGAAGGCAGGGAAAAACTGTTTTTT.

The chain uses TRBV10-3 and TRBJ2-3; 7 positions match TRBD2. Germline assignment: CDR1 ENHRY and CDR2 SYGVKD. V was clipped by 6 bases and J by 2 bases; unmatched bases: 11. The CDR3 consists of 16 residues. CDR3 in DNA: TGTGCCATCAGAGAGACTAGCTGGGAAAACACAGATACGCAGTATTTT. This sequence encodes CAIRETSWENTDTQYF.

This rearrangement joins TRBV7-8 to TRBJ2-7, with TRBD2 as a possible D gene (5 bases). Trimming took off 1 base at V and 1 base at J, with 14 bases between the two ends. The CDR3 is made up of 16 amino acids. CDR1 and CDR2 (germline): SGHVS, FQNEAQ. The CDR3 coding sequence is TGTGCCAGCAGCTTAGAAAGGGCTAGCCCGTCCTACGAGCAGTACTTC. This encodes CASSLERASPSYEQYF.

The CDR3 region has the DNA TGTGCCAGCAGCCACGCGAGTGTGGACAGTGATTCACCCCTCCACTTT. This encodes CASSHASVDSDSPLHF. The chain employs TRBV6-6 and TRBJ1-6; weak D call: TRBD1 (6 bases). Trimming removed 6 bases at V and 8 bases at J, with 20 bases between. The germline CDR1 and CDR2 sequences are MNHNY and SVGAGI (reference sequence). The CDR3 sequence is 16 residues long.

The chain employs TRBV30 and TRBJ2-3; 13 bases line up with TRBD2. The junction had 9 bases not matched to a gene; V was cut back by 4 bases and J by 5 bases. This CDR3 spans 16 amino acids. Germline V gene lookup returns CDR1 GTSNPN and CDR2 SVGIG (reference sequence). CDR3 nucleotide sequence: TGTGCCTGGAAACTGGTGGGGACTAGCGGGGTAGATACGCAGTATTTT. The encoded protein is CAWKLVGTSGVDTQYF.

This rearrangement joins TRBV5-1 to TRBJ2-1; tentatively, D is TRBD1 or TRBD2 (5 bases each). The germline gives CDR1 SGHRS, CDR2 YFSETQ. The CDR3 has 14 residues. V lost 0 bases and J 10 bases, leaving 14 bases between the germline ends. The DNA for the CDR3 is TGCGCCAGCAGCTTGGATGGGGGAACGCGGGAGCAGTTCTTC. This translates into CASSLDGGTREQFF.

This clone was picked up a small number of times. The rearrangement links TRBV19 to TRBJ1-1, with 8 bases that match TRBD1. CDR1 LNHDA and CDR2 SQIVND come from the germline V gene (reference sequence). The V and J ends lost 5 bases and 4 bases, in that order; junction bases with no gene match: 3. This CDR3 is built from 13 residues. The CDR3 nucleotides read TGTGCCAGTAGTCTTACAGGGGGCACTGAAGCTTTCTTT. Translating it yields CASSLTGGTEAFF. Variable domain in full (rest from reference TRBV19 and TRBJ1-1): DGGITQSPKYLFRKEGQNVTLSCEQNLNHDAMYWYRQDPGQGLRLIYYSQIVNDFQKGDIAEGYSVSREKKESFPLTVTSAQKNPTAFYLCASSLTGGTEAFFGQGTRLTVV.

This clone was seen just once. The J gene is TRBJ2-5, the V gene TRBV7-8, with a tentative D call TRBD1 (6 bases). V was shortened by 3 bases and J by 4 bases, with 15 bases between the two germline ends. CDR1 is SGHVS, CDR2 FQNEAQ, per germline. The CDR3 covers 15 residues. The CDR3 sequence: CASSLQAGVGETQYF. CDR3 DNA sequence: TGTGCCAGCAGCTTGCAGGCAGGGGTAGGAGAGACCCAGTACTTC.

V usage is TRBV29-1 and J usage is TRBJ2-3; 15 bases are a match to TRBD2. CDR3 length equals 14 residues. Germline V gene data show CDR1 as SQVTM and CDR2 as ANQGSEA. The V segment lost 4 bases and the J segment 4 bases; nucleotides outside the gene matches: 0. This CDR3 is CSVGTSGGADTQYF. CDR3 DNA sequence: TGCAGCGTTGGGACTAGCGGGGGGGCAGATACGCAGTATTTT.

The chain employs TRBV30 and TRBJ1-5, with D possibly matching TRBD1 (5 bases). From germline, CDR1 is GTSNPN and CDR2 SVGIG (reference sequence). Trimming stripped 7 bases from V and 4 bases from J, with 14 bases between. This CDR3 comprises 13 residues. DNA for the CDR3: TGTGCCTATCAGGGCAACCGGAATCAGCCCCAGCATTTT. This codes for CAYQGNRNQPQHF.

V is TRBV11-1 and J is TRBJ2-5; TRBD2 agrees at 11 bases. The CDR3 loop spans 15 amino acids. V trimming: 7 bases; J trimming: 1 base; junction bases outside the gene matches: 5. From germline, CDR1 is SGHAT and CDR2 FQDESV (reference sequence). DNA of the CDR3: TGTGCCAGCACCAAGGGACTAGCGGCCCAAGAGACCCAGTACTTC. This sequence encodes CASTKGLAAQETQYF.

The chain has TRBV4-3 and TRBJ2-7; TRBD2 is a possible D gene (5 bases). V lost 0 bases and J 5 bases, leaving 14 bases between the germline ends. The CDR3 is 15 amino acids. Per the germline V gene, CDR1 is LGHNA and CDR2 is YSLEER. The CDR3 sequence is CASSQDFRAADEQYF. CDR3 bases: TGCGCCAGCAGCCAAGATTTCCGGGCAGCGGACGAGCAGTACTTC.

The J gene is TRBJ2-2, the V gene TRBV10-3; TRBD2 agrees at 11 bases. V was clipped by 0 bases and J by 6 bases; unmatched bases: 6. This CDR3 has 17 residues. Germline CDR1 and CDR2: ENHRY and SYGVKD. The CDR3 nucleotides are TGTGCCATCAGTGAGTCGACTAGCGGGGTTGACGCCGGGGAGCTGTTTTTT. This encodes CAISESTSGVDAGELFF.

This clone occurred a few times. The chain uses TRBV7-2 and TRBJ1-4; TRBD1 is a possible D gene (6 bases). This CDR3 is built from 12 residues. CDR1 SGHTA and CDR2 FQGNSA come from the germline V gene. V lost 6 bases to trimming and J lost 6 bases, with 8 bases between them. Written as DNA, the CDR3 is TGTGCCAGCAGACGACAGGATGAAAAACTGTTTTTT. It codes for CASRRQDEKLFF.

The genes are TRBV30 and TRBJ1-6; D is perhaps TRBD1 (5 bases). Between the trimmed V and J ends, which lost 0 bases and 0 bases, there was a span of 18 bases. The CDR3 spans 19 residues. The germline V gene encodes CDR1 GTSNPN and CDR2 SVGIG (reference sequence). The CDR3: CAWSVTAHRQLSYNSPLHF. For the CDR3, the DNA is TGTGCCTGGAGTGTAACCGCCCACAGACAGCTCTCCTATAATTCACCCCTCCACTTT.

The rearrangement joins TRBV10-3 to TRBJ1-4, with 9 nucleotides matching TRBD1. The J segment lost 0 bases and the V segment lost 6 bases, leaving 5 bases of the junction unmatched. Per the germline V gene, CDR1 is ENHRY and CDR2 is SYGVKD. The CDR3 spans 16 residues. The CDR3 nucleotides are TGTGCCATCAGCGACGGACAGGGGACAACTAATGAAAAACTGTTTTTT. Its protein product is CAISDGQGTTNEKLFF.

V gene TRBV30 combines with J gene TRBJ1-4; 7 bases line up with TRBD1. V gave up 2 bases and J gave up 8 bases; unmatched junction bases: 5. This CDR3 has 13 amino acids. Germline-derived CDR1 and CDR2 are GTSNPN and SVGIG (reference sequence). In DNA form, the CDR3 reads TGTGCCTGGAGTCCACAGGGGAAGGAAAAACTGTTTTTT. Protein: CAWSPQGKEKLFF.